This TCR beta chain was identified during a study of T cell changes during pregnancy in multiple sclerosis. This clone was seen just once. Trimming at V came to 1 base and at J to 7 bases, leaving 4 bases not matched to a gene. Germline-derived CDR1 and CDR2 are GTSNPN and SVGIG (reference sequence). The length of the CDR3 is 14 residues. Data came from immunoSEQ multiplex PCR; TCRdb stores just in-frame clones and leaves some out. There are 50,000 to 75,000 clones in the sample; over 90% occur only once, and 2% to 3% lies in the top ten. V and J are TRBV30 and TRBJ2-7, with TRBD2 matching over 13 bases. This sequence was found in a female donor with multiple sclerosis, enrolled in a pregnancy study. The specimen comprised CD8+ T cells from peripheral blood mononuclear cells, sampled in the third trimester of pregnancy. CDR3 sequence (DNA): TGTGCCTGGAGTGACACTAGCGGGAGGGGAGAGCAGTACTTC. Its translation: CAWSDTSGRGEQYF.